This entry describes one TCR beta chain. Its antigen is not known. This specimen belongs to a study of T-cell memory formation after mild COVID-19. Overall study findings and caveats: CD4+ bias marked clones expanding day 15 to 37, unlike balanced contracting clones.

TCRalpha and TCRbeta libraries used 5'RACE with constant-segment primers and UMIs. A single record per CDR3 protein comes from TCRdb applying MiXCR to the 5' RACE reads. The repertoire consists of about half a million distinct CDR3 sequences, with around a sixth occurring once and the leading ten covering 9% to 15%. Trimming cost V 3 bases and J 0 bases, with 12 bases left between them. CDR3 length: 15 amino acids. This receptor was taken from an adult woman who had mild COVID-19 (a few samples of this study predate the infection). Cell type and time point are not known. The chain joins TRBV12-3 or TRBV12-4 to TRBJ2-7; no definite D call. The specimen sequenced was PBMCs or a T cell subset sorted from them (not recorded which). The CDR3 region has the DNA TGTGCCAGCAGTTTTGGTGGGTCTCACTCCTACGAGCAGTACTTC. Amino acid sequence: CASSFGGSHSYEQYF.